Sequencing of this TCR beta chain was carried out in a study of CD8+CD57+ T cells in acquired aplastic anemia. Findings and caveats of the study: Significance was not reached for CD8+ Simpson's diversity between patients and controls.

CDR3 size: 16 residues. The germline V gene has CDR1 SGHDT and CDR2 YYEEEE. Selection for sequencing was limited to patients who had shown CD8+CD57+ cell expansion by flow cytometry. No therapy was given to patients before blood sampling. For this clonotype: The target antigen is unknown. The junction shows a germline mismatch at one end, possibly a read error.

TCR beta VDJ and CDR3 profiling used genomic DNA as template. TCRdb processed the reads anew with MiXCR; each CDR3 protein has one entry. The data show 150,000 to 170,000 distinct CDR3 sequences, over 50% seen once. This receptor was taken from a human donor with aplastic anemia. The V call is TRBV5-6, the J call TRBJ2-5, with 8 bases identical to TRBD2. The material sequenced was sorted CD4+, CD8+, or CD8+CD57+ T cells (not recorded which) from PBMCs. The CDR3, as DNA: TGTGCCAGCAGCTTGCTCGGGACTAGGTACCAAGAGGCCCAGTACTTC. It yields the protein CASSLLGTRYQEAQYF.